The TCR beta chain under discussion was sequenced for a study of T cell responses to AZD1222 COVID-19 vaccine. In the study overall: Pooling was applied to second doses at about 4 or about 12 weeks.

About this clone itself: Its antigen is still unknown.

Study findings and constraints: Females outnumbered males among donors, who were mostly white British; clonal diversity was possibly underestimated. Unmutated variant regions reportedly attract nearly half of all spike-specific TCRs. Spike-specific TCR breadth and depth went up after people got two AZD1222 doses.

The V gene's germline CDR1 is SGHRS and CDR2 YFSETQ. After removal of 6 bases from V and 7 bases from J, the junction contained 6 bases not matched to a gene. The CDR3 is made up of 13 amino acids. The assay was immunoSEQ multiplex PCR, and TCRdb's table has in-frame clones only and misses some. The sample has about 180,000 clones; around 90% are singletons. The source was peripheral blood, collected on day 0 of AZD1222 vaccination. The receptor's source is an adult in good health. The rearrangement uses TRBV5-1 and TRBJ1-3, with 8 bases matching TRBD1. The CDR3 sequence is CASKDRGRNTIYF. CDR3 sequence (DNA): TGCGCCAGCAAAGACAGGGGAAGGAACACCATATATTTT.